One sample yielded the 8 T cell receptor beta chains listed below, sequenced in a study of shared clonotypes between healthy human individuals. Sequencing was performed with immunoSEQ multiplex PCR; in TCRdb, only in-frame clones are kept and a portion is missing. The sample lists about 1.5 million clones; around 95% were seen once. Sequenced sample: naive CD4+ T cells sorted from blood. The subset: CD45RA+ positively selected. These receptors were taken from a man aged 30 to 39 in good health.

The chain has TRBV2 and TRBJ2-2; 9 bases fit TRBD2. The V gene end was trimmed by 4 bases and the J gene end by 4 bases; junction bases not matched to a gene: 4. Per the germline V gene, CDR1 is SNHLY and CDR2 is FYNNEI. The CDR3 spans 15 residues. CDR3 residues: CASSVSGSGTGELFF. The CDR3 DNA reads as TGTGCCAGCAGTGTTAGCGGGAGCGGCACCGGGGAGCTGTTTTTT.

This chain uses TRBV19 with TRBJ2-3; D is unresolved. The V gene's germline CDR1 is LNHDA and CDR2 SQIVND (reference sequence). Trimming left V 7 bases short and J 6 bases short, with 8 bases between. The CDR3 sequence is 11 residues long. Written as DNA, the CDR3 is TGTGCCAGTATTTTGGGGGATACGCAGTATTTT. Protein sequence: CASILGDTQYF.

The chain uses TRBV19 and TRBJ1-5; D may be TRBD1 (5 bases). CDR3 length: 15 amino acids. Trimming cost V 7 bases and J 0 bases, with 13 bases left between them. From germline, CDR1 is LNHDA and CDR2 SQIVND (reference sequence). Here the CDR3 reads CASKLGDNSNQPQHF. In nucleotides, the CDR3 is TGTGCCAGTAAGTTGGGGGATAATAGCAATCAGCCCCAGCATTTT.

This chain uses TRBV25-1 with TRBJ2-1, with 7 bases that match TRBD2. Trimming removed 1 base from V and 3 bases from J; junction bases left unmatched: 3. This CDR3 comprises 15 residues. Germline V gene lookup returns CDR1 MGHDK and CDR2 SYGVNS. CDR3 protein: CASSEFRGVYNEQFF. Here the CDR3 DNA reads TGTGCCAGCAGTGAATTCCGGGGGGTCTACAATGAGCAGTTCTTC.

This clone was recorded once. The CDR3 loop reads CASSPLAGQRHNEQFF. In DNA, the CDR3 is TGTGCCAGCTCCCCACTTGCGGGACAGAGGCACAATGAGCAGTTCTTC. The chain links TRBV7-2 to TRBJ2-1; D is possibly TRBD1 (7 bases). The germline V and J ends were trimmed by 8 bases and 5 bases, with 22 bases remaining between them. Germline CDR1 and CDR2: SGHTA and FQGNSA. The CDR3 runs to 16 residues. Based on the CDR3 plus reference TRBV7-2 and TRBJ2-1, the full variable domain is GAGVSQSPSNKVTEKGKDVELRCDPISGHTALYWYRQSLGQGLEFLIYFQGNSAPDKSGLPSDRFSAERTGGSVSTLTIQRTQQEDSAVYLCASSPLAGQRHNEQFFGPGTRLTVL.

The V call is TRBV7-9, the J call TRBJ2-4, with a tentative D call TRBD2 (6 bases). This CDR3 is built from 15 residues. CDR1 and CDR2 (germline): SEHNR, FQNEAQ (reference sequence). V shed 6 bases and J shed 9 bases, with 21 bases lying between them. The CDR3 protein is CASSPPGLTPTIQYF. The CDR3 DNA is TGTGCCAGCAGTCCCCCGGGACTCACCCCAACCATTCAGTACTTC.

The chain carries TRBV2 and TRBJ2-1; TRBD2 might be the D (5 bases). The CDR3 has 17 amino acids. The germline CDR1 and CDR2 sequences are SNHLY and FYNNEI. Trimming took off 0 bases at V and 7 bases at J, with 19 bases between the two ends. Here the CDR3 reads CASSEASDSLEGNEQFF. The CDR3 DNA follows: TGTGCCAGCAGTGAAGCGTCGGACTCTCTGGAAGGGAATGAGCAGTTCTTC.

The rearrangement links TRBV19 to TRBJ1-5, with D unclear. Looked up from germline, CDR1 is LNHDA and CDR2 is SQIVND (reference sequence). Trimming left V 2 bases short and J 3 bases short, with 8 bases between. The CDR3 is 14 residues long. The CDR3 sequence is CASSINGYNQPQHF. DNA for the CDR3: TGTGCCAGTAGTATAAACGGATACAATCAGCCCCAGCATTTT.